These 11 T cell receptor beta chains were sequenced from one sample in a study of beta chain features in type 1 diabetes. All of the isolated RNA was reverse transcribed, so expressed TCRB transcripts were sequenced. The method was immunoSEQ multiplex PCR; TCRdb's version includes in-frame clones alone and lacks a portion of them. This sample has a few hundred thousand clones; approximately 31% occur once, and the top ten carry 0.05% to 0.065%. The material sequenced was naive CD4+ T cells from blood. The receptor set was obtained from a man between 18 and 35 years old in good health.

The chain carries TRBV7-9 and TRBJ2-7; D possibly matches TRBD1 or TRBD2 (6 bases each). Trimming left V 0 bases short and J 12 bases short, with 21 bases between. This CDR3 has 15 amino acids. Germline lookup yields CDR1 SEHNR and CDR2 FQNEAQ (reference sequence). In DNA form, the CDR3 reads TGTGCCAGCAGCTTAGCCGGGGGCAGTTCGACAGAGACGTACTTC. Protein product: CASSLAGGSSTETYF.

The V gene is TRBV9, the J gene TRBJ2-5, with D tentatively TRBD1 (5 bases). The J call is doubtful: the DNA matches TRBJ2-7 better. The CDR3 runs to 14 residues. CDR1 and CDR2 from the germline V gene are SGDLS and YYNGEE. CDR3 residues: CASSVDGASYEQYF. CDR3 DNA sequence: TGTGCCAGCAGCGTAGATGGGGCCTCCTACGAGCAGTACTTC.

The chain joins TRBV7-9 to TRBJ2-7, with D perhaps TRBD1 (6 bases). This CDR3 has 14 residues. Germline V gives CDR1 SEHNR, CDR2 FQNEAQ (reference sequence). Trimming left V 1 base short and J 5 bases short, with 12 bases between. The CDR3 loop is CASSLGTGSDEQYF. The CDR3, as DNA: TGTGCCAGCAGCTTAGGTACAGGGAGCGACGAGCAGTACTTC. The variable domain in full, completed from reference TRBV7-9 and TRBJ2-7, reads DTGVSQNPRHKITKRGQNVTFRCDPISEHNRLYWYRQTLGQGPEFLTYFQNEAQLEKSRLLSDRFSAERPKGSFSTLEIQRTEQGDSAMYLCASSLGTGSDEQYFGPGTRLTVT.

This clone has more than one count but fewer than ten. This chain connects TRBV9 to TRBJ2-3, with 9 bases lining up with TRBD2. Per the germline V gene, CDR1 is SGDLS and CDR2 is YYNGEE. The trim removed 3 bases at V and 4 bases at J, leaving 6 bases unmatched. The CDR3 is 15 residues long. The CDR3 protein is CASSGISGSPDTQYF. The CDR3 region has the DNA TGTGCCAGCAGCGGAATTAGCGGGAGTCCAGATACGCAGTATTTT.

The CDR3 here is CASSRDGPSYNEQFF. The CDR3 nucleotides read TGTGCCAGCAGTCGGGACGGGCCCTCCTACAATGAGCAGTTCTTC. The V call is TRBV9, the J call TRBJ2-1, with D perhaps matching TRBD1 or TRBD2 (5 bases each). The CDR3 runs to 15 residues. Germline V lookup: CDR1 SGDLS, CDR2 YYNGEE. V was shortened by 5 bases and J by 0 bases, with 12 bases between the two germline ends.

This clone came up a few times. V gene TRBV30 combines with J gene TRBJ1-5; D uncertain. Germline CDR1 reads GTSNPN; CDR2 reads SVGIG (reference sequence). This CDR3 comprises 15 residues. The V gene lost 3 bases and the J gene lost 6 bases, with 18 bases spanning the gap. The CDR3, as DNA: TGTGCCTGGAGCGCAGGAGCCAGGTTGGGTCAGCCCCAGCATTTT. Translating gives CAWSAGARLGQPQHF.

On this clone: This clone may be a read error of a much larger clone one base away. Other nucleotide sequences in the sample specify the same CDR3. The chain joins TRBV28 to TRBJ2-1; no firm D call. Per germline, CDR1 MDHEN and CDR2 SYDVKM. V was cut by 6 bases and J by 3 bases, with 3 bases left in between. The CDR3 covers 11 residues. The CDR3 DNA is TGTGCCAGCAGCCACTACAATGAGCAGTTCTTC. This sequence encodes CASSHYNEQFF.

The chain is built from TRBV29-1 and TRBJ2-3; 7 bases are a match to TRBD1. The CDR3 length is 17 residues. Trimming removed 7 bases from V and 3 bases from J; junction bases left unmatched: 19. Germline CDR1 reads SQVTM; CDR2 reads ANQGSEA. The CDR3 DNA is TGCAGCGCTCAAGGGACAGTTAAACCCCCTACAACAGATACGCAGTATTTT. Protein: CSAQGTVKPPTTDTQYF.

The chain uses TRBV30 and TRBJ2-3; the D gene is possibly TRBD1 (6 bases). This CDR3 contains 16 residues. The V and J ends lost 1 base and 1 base respectively, with 15 bases between them. In germline, CDR1 is GTSNPN, CDR2 SVGIG (reference sequence). The CDR3 DNA follows: TGTGCCTGGAGTGGCTTCCGGGACACCCGCACAGATACGCAGTATTTT. This sequence encodes CAWSGFRDTRTDTQYF.

In DNA, the CDR3 is TGTGCCAGCAGCCTCTCAGGGGGCTCCTACGAGCAGTACTTC. Translating gives CASSLSGGSYEQYF. V is TRBV5-4 and J is TRBJ2-7; TRBD1 matches 7 bases. Germline V CDR1 and CDR2: SGHNT, YYREEE (reference sequence). Unmatched junction bases numbered 4, after V lost 4 bases and J lost 0 bases. CDR3 size: 14 residues.

For the CDR3, the DNA is TGTGCCATCCACGGACAGACCACAGATACGCAGTATTTT. Protein product: CAIHGQTTDTQYF. The J gene is TRBJ2-3, the V gene TRBV10-3; D perhaps matches TRBD1 (6 bases). Per germline, CDR1 ENHRY and CDR2 SYGVKD. V lost 8 bases, J lost 2 bases, and 11 bases lay in between. The CDR3 has 13 residues.